Listed below are T cell receptor beta chains from one sample, sequenced in a study of CD8+ T cells in alopecia areata. TCRdb's table, derived via immunoSEQ multiplex PCR, lists solely in-frame clones and lacks some. The repertoire holds some 96,000 clones, with 60% to 65% as singletons. The sequencing used CD8+ T cells sorted from blood, collected at week 4, from a patient treated with tofacitinib. The receptors stem from a human donor with alopecia areata. CDR3s include the opening cysteine and the closing phenylalanine or tryptophan. A D gene is named only where the DNA matches it firmly. Part of the rows lack a size; the others show once, few, many or a class for expanded clones.

v_gene	j_gene	d_gene	abundance	CDR3aa	CDR3nt
TRBV25-1	TRBJ1-1	.	.	CASSEGGGWGTEAFF	TGTGCCAGCAGTGAAGGGGGAGGCTGGGGCACTGAAGCTTTCTTT
TRBV15	TRBJ2-1	.	.	CATSRTSGGPYNEQFF	TGTGCCACCAGCAGAACCTCCGGGGGGCCCTACAATGAGCAGTTCTTC
TRBV30	TRBJ2-3	TRBD2	.	CAWSVGTSGNTDTQYF	TGTGCCTGGAGTGTAGGGACTAGCGGGAACACAGATACGCAGTATTTT
TRBV9	TRBJ2-3	TRBD2	.	CASSEGLADTDTQYF	TGTGCCAGCAGCGAGGGACTAGCGGACACAGATACGCAGTATTTT
TRBV4-3	TRBJ1-1	.	few	CASSQETANTEAFF	TGCGCCAGCAGCCAAGAAACAGCGAACACTGAAGCTTTCTTT
TRBV2	TRBJ2-7	TRBD2	few	CASRPGLAYEQYF	TGTGCCAGCAGGCCGGGACTAGCCTACGAGCAGTACTTC
TRBV7-9	TRBJ2-3	TRBD2	.	CASTPGLATNTQYF	TGTGCCAGCACCCCAGGACTAGCAACGAACACGCAGTATTTT
TRBV27	TRBJ2-7	TRBD1	.	CASSVSGTGYYEQYF	TGTGCCAGCAGCGTTTCGGGGACAGGTTACTACGAGCAGTACTTC
TRBV4-3	TRBJ2-1	.	.	CASSPTPKYEQFF	TGCGCCAGCAGCCCTACCCCCAAATACGAGCAGTTCTTC
TRBV13	TRBJ2-7	TRBD1	.	CASSPVGTGSYEQYF	TGTGCCAGCAGCCCAGTGGGGACAGGGTCCTACGAGCAGTACTTC
TRBV27	TRBJ2-7	.	.	CASSLRTQGLYEQYF	TGTGCCAGCAGTTTACGTACTCAGGGTCTCTACGAGCAGTACTTC
TRBV29-1	TRBJ1-4	TRBD1	.	CSVDSEPGQGIEKLFF	TGCAGCGTTGATTCGGAACCGGGACAGGGAATTGAAAAACTGTTTTTT
TRBV29-1	TRBJ2-2	.	few	CSVRQGGDGELFF	TGCAGCGTACGACAGGGAGGGGACGGGGAGCTGTTTTTT
TRBV15	TRBJ2-5	TRBD1	.	CATSRAPTGVETQYF	TGTGCCACCAGCAGGGCGCCGACAGGGGTCGAGACCCAGTACTTC
TRBV29-1	TRBJ1-1	.	.	CSVEPNLRGYTEAFF	TGCAGCGTTGAGCCGAATCTCAGGGGTTACACTGAAGCTTTCTTT
TRBV6-4	TRBJ2-1	.	once	CASSDSSAPYNEQFF	TGTGCCAGCAGTGACTCTTCTGCCCCTTACAATGAGCAGTTCTTC
TRBV29-1	TRBJ1-2	TRBD1	few	CSAGTGDNYGYTF	TGCAGCGCCGGGACAGGGGATAACTATGGCTACACCTTC
TRBV29-1	TRBJ2-7	TRBD1	.	CSVDGQGVTYEQYF	TGCAGCGTTGATGGACAGGGGGTAACCTACGAGCAGTACTTC
TRBV27	TRBJ2-1	TRBD1	once	CASSLVGTGAYNEQFF	TGTGCCAGCAGCCTTGTTGGGACAGGGGCTTACAATGAGCAGTTCTTC
TRBV7-2	TRBJ1-2	.	.	CASSLDSYGYTF	TGTGCCAGCAGCTTAGACAGCTATGGCTACACCTTC
TRBV5-6	TRBJ1-4	TRBD1	.	CASSSHTDREFEKLFF	TGTGCCAGCAGCTCACATACCGACAGGGAGTTTGAAAAACTGTTTTTT
TRBV6-5	TRBJ2-3	.	.	CASMRGDTQYF	TGTGCCAGCATGCGGGGAGATACGCAGTATTTT
TRBV9	TRBJ2-5	TRBD2	.	CASSPGLAGGPGETQYF	TGTGCCAGCAGCCCCGGACTAGCGGGAGGGCCGGGGGAGACCCAGTACTTC
TRBV2	TRBJ1-1	.	.	CASSRDGLMNTEAFF	TGTGCCAGCAGTCGGGACGGATTAATGAACACTGAAGCTTTCTTT
TRBV27	TRBJ1-1	.	.	CASIRQDGEAFF	TGTGCCAGCATACGACAGGACGGTGAAGCTTTCTTT
TRBV4-1	TRBJ2-1	.	.	CASSRAGDYNEQFF	TGCGCCAGCAGCCGGGCGGGCGACTACAATGAGCAGTTCTTC
TRBV7-3	TRBJ2-3	.	.	CASGLSGFSTDTQYF	TGTGCCAGCGGCCTAAGCGGTTTCTCCACAGATACGCAGTATTTT
TRBV4-3	TRBJ2-2	.	few	CASSLTPGPTPGGELFF	TGCGCCAGCAGCCTGACACCCGGGCCCACGCCTGGTGGGGAGCTGTTTTTT
TRBV29-1	TRBJ2-1	TRBD2	few	CSAGAGEAYNEQFF	TGCAGCGCCGGAGCGGGGGAGGCCTACAATGAGCAGTTCTTC
TRBV19	TRBJ1-2	.	.	CASSATGVGYTF	TGTGCCAGTAGTGCTACAGGAGTTGGCTACACCTTC
TRBV9	TRBJ2-3	.	.	CASSQGGDTQYF	TGTGCCAGCAGCCAAGGCGGGGATACGCAGTATTTT
TRBV29-1	TRBJ1-2	TRBD1	.	CSAVPGQRGYTF	TGCAGCGCCGTCCCGGGACAGCGTGGCTACACCTTC
TRBV7-9	TRBJ2-3	TRBD1	.	CASSLERGRTDTQYF	TGTGCCAGCAGCCTGGAGAGGGGGCGGACAGATACGCAGTATTTT
TRBV7-9	TRBJ2-1	.	.	CASSPPLASSYNEQFF	TGTGCCAGCAGCCCCCCCCTAGCGAGCTCCTACAATGAGCAGTTCTTC
TRBV9	TRBJ2-2	.	.	CASSYGTNGELFF	TGTGCCAGCAGCTACGGGACGAACGGGGAGCTGTTTTTT
TRBV1	TRBJ1-6	.	.	CTSSQEYRSPGALHF	TGCACCAGCAGCCAAGAATATCGGTCTCCCGGGGCCCTCCACTTT
TRBV27	TRBJ2-6	TRBD1	.	CASSATGGAGANVLTF	TGTGCCAGCAGTGCTACAGGGGGCGCTGGGGCCAACGTCCTGACTTTC
TRBV19	TRBJ2-1	.	many	CASRRPSQPYNEQFF	TGTGCCAGTAGAAGACCGTCGCAGCCCTACAATGAGCAGTTCTTC
TRBV2	TRBJ1-5	.	.	CASSVSRYSNQPQHF	TGTGCCAGCAGTGTCTCCAGGTATAGCAATCAGCCCCAGCATTTT
TRBV29-1	TRBJ2-5	.	once	CSVAGRSDSQETQYF	TGCAGCGTTGCGGGTAGGTCGGACAGCCAAGAGACCCAGTACTTC
TRBV27	TRBJ2-7	.	.	CASSEFSAPGTTYEQYF	TGTGCCAGCAGTGAATTTTCGGCTCCCGGGACAACGTACGAGCAGTACTTC
TRBV27	TRBJ2-7	TRBD2	few	CASSSLGTSGTDEQYF	TGTGCCAGCAGTTCCCTCGGGACTAGCGGGACGGACGAGCAGTACTTC
TRBV4-3	TRBJ1-2	.	.	CASSQDRALGYGYTF	TGCGCCAGCAGCCAAGATCGAGCTTTGGGTTATGGCTACACCTTC
TRBV14	TRBJ2-5	.	few	CASSQDIGFETQYF	TGTGCCAGCAGCCAAGATATAGGGTTCGAGACCCAGTACTTC
TRBV9	TRBJ2-7	TRBD2	.	CASSVSGLAGAYEQYF	TGTGCCAGCAGCGTGTCGGGCCTAGCGGGAGCCTACGAGCAGTACTTC
TRBV4-1	TRBJ2-5	TRBD2	.	CASSHADSGIGETQYF	TGCGCCAGCAGCCACGCCGATAGCGGGATAGGGGAGACCCAGTACTTC
TRBV5-4	TRBJ2-5	.	.	CASSQGDLGAPVQETQYF	TGTGCCAGCAGCCAAGGAGACCTGGGGGCGCCCGTACAAGAGACCCAGTACTTC
TRBV19	TRBJ2-7	TRBD2	.	CASSPGLAATYEQYF	TGTGCCAGTAGTCCTGGACTAGCGGCCACCTACGAGCAGTACTTC
TRBV5-4	TRBJ2-7	.	.	CASSFGRDEQYF	TGTGCCAGCAGCTTTGGCAGGGACGAGCAGTACTTC
TRBV7-9	TRBJ2-3	.	.	CASSLIEEGDTQYF	TGTGCCAGCAGCTTAATCGAGGAGGGAGATACGCAGTATTTT
TRBV9	TRBJ2-5	TRBD2	few	CASSVASTSGIRETQYF	TGTGCCAGCAGCGTAGCTAGTACTAGCGGGATACGAGAGACCCAGTACTTC
TRBV9	TRBJ1-2	.	large	CASSYYRDGSNYGYTF	TGTGCCAGCAGCTATTACCGGGACGGTTCAAACTATGGCTACACCTTC
TRBV9	TRBJ2-3	TRBD1	once	CASSFEDREADTQYF	TGTGCCAGCAGCTTCGAAGACAGGGAAGCAGATACGCAGTATTTT
TRBV4-3	TRBJ2-5	.	few	CASSQEGGGVQETQYF	TGCGCCAGCAGCCAAGAGGGAGGGGGGGTCCAAGAGACCCAGTACTTC
TRBV7-9	TRBJ2-7	TRBD2	few	CASSPPRALAGAYEQYF	TGTGCCAGCAGCCCACCACGCGCACTAGCGGGAGCCTACGAGCAGTACTTC
TRBV29-1	TRBJ2-1	.	.	CSGHLGNEQFF	TGCAGCGGCCATCTTGGTAATGAGCAGTTCTTC
TRBV15	TRBJ2-1	TRBD1	.	CATSTRGQRIYNEQFF	TGTGCCACCAGCACGAGGGGACAGAGGATCTACAATGAGCAGTTCTTC
TRBV5-1	TRBJ2-7	.	once	CASSLERSYEQYF	TGCGCCAGCAGCTTGGAACGGTCCTACGAGCAGTACTTC
TRBV4-1	TRBJ1-1	.	.	CASSQDAQPNTEAFF	TGCGCCAGCAGCCAAGATGCACAGCCGAACACTGAAGCTTTCTTT